The subject of this entry is one T cell receptor (beta chain). Its antigen remains unidentified. Using a J-beta primer mix together with a sample-barcoded 5' primer, a second PCR was run for about 7 to 12 cycles. Using its own MiXCR run on the 5' RACE reads, TCRdb lists one record per CDR3 protein. The table lists about 540,000 distinct CDR3 sequences, nearly 25% of them singletons, with roughly 10% in the top ten. This record belongs to a study of blood T cells in healthy people across ages. Notes on the study in general: Age brought a roughly linear fall in TCR beta diversity measured per million T cells.

These data were also filed under a second study, of T cells of mothers and their children.

The sample comprised blood. This clonotype originated in a boy aged 10-17 years in good health.

DNA of the CDR3: TGCAGCGTCCGTTCCAGGGAAGATACGCAGTATTTT. Translation: CSVRSREDTQYF. This chain connects TRBV29-1 to TRBJ2-3, with a possible D match to TRBD1 (5 bases). In germline, CDR1 is SQVTM, CDR2 ANQGSEA. This CDR3 is 12 amino acids long. V was trimmed by 6 bases and J by 5 bases, leaving 12 bases between them.